Following are 15 T cell receptor beta chains from one sample sequenced in a study of response to subunit inactivated influenza vaccine. TCRdb independently ran MiXCR on the RT-PCR reads; one entry per CDR3 protein. The sample lists roughly 570,000 distinct CDR3 sequences, 12% to 15% occurring once. Sequencing was performed on PBMCs from blood, taken 12 days after vaccination. The receptors derive from a middle-aged man who received an inactivated influenza vaccine.

This clonotype came up a few times. J is TRBJ2-7 and V is TRBV6-5; 9 bases align to TRBD2. V lost 2 bases to trimming and J lost 6 bases; unmatched junction nucleotides: 8. CDR3 size: 15 residues. Germline loops: CDR1 MNHEY, CDR2 SVGAGI. The CDR3 DNA follows: TGTGCCAGCAGTTACGTTGCGGGAGGGCCACTCGAGCAGTACTTC. The encoded protein is CASSYVAGGPLEQYF.

This clonotype was detected only a few times. The V call is TRBV20-1, the J call TRBJ2-7; D might be TRBD1 or TRBD2, each matching 5 bases. CDR1 DFQATT and CDR2 SNEGSKA come from the germline V gene (reference sequence). With 6 bases removed from V and 7 bases from J, the gap between germline ends came to 19 bases. The CDR3 contains 13 residues. The CDR3 region is CSANSGTNVEQYF. The DNA for the CDR3 is TGCAGTGCCAATTCCGGGACGAATGTAGAGCAGTACTTC.

V gene TRBV4-2 combines with J gene TRBJ2-7, with TRBD2 identical over 11 bases. Per germline, CDR1 LGHNA and CDR2 YNFKEQ. V shed 3 bases and J 3 bases; nucleotides not matched to a gene: 7. The CDR3 loop spans 16 amino acids. CDR3 DNA: TGTGCCAGCAGCCAGGGCCCCGGGACTAGCGGCTACGAGCAGTACTTC. It specifies CASSQGPGTSGYEQYF.

The V call is TRBV12-3 or TRBV12-4, the J call TRBJ2-3; D gene ambiguous. Trimming took 6 bases from V and 7 from J, leaving 11 bases between them. This CDR3 contains 12 residues. This chain's CDR3 is CASSPPGNTQYF. The DNA for the CDR3 is TGTGCCAGCAGCCCCCCGGGTAATACGCAGTATTTT.

The gene calls are TRBV20-1 and TRBJ1-4; the D is unclear. The CDR3 consists of 12 residues. Germline CDR1 is DFQATT and CDR2 is SNEGSKA (reference sequence). The DNA for the CDR3 is TGCAGCTACCGTAAAGAGGGTGGATTACTGTTTTTT. It yields the protein CSYRKEGGLLFF.

This clonotype was seen just once. This rearrangement joins TRBV4-2 to TRBJ2-7; 7 bases are a match to TRBD2. The CDR3 runs 15 residues. Germline V gives CDR1 LGHNA, CDR2 YNFKEQ. V dropped 0 bases and J dropped 2; count of bases not matched to a gene: 4. The CDR3 sequence is CASSQDGRGTYEQYF. CDR3 sequence (DNA): TGTGCCAGCAGCCAAGATGGGCGGGGGACCTACGAGCAGTACTTC.

The V gene is TRBV12-3 or TRBV12-4, the J gene TRBJ2-2, with 9 positions matching TRBD1. This CDR3 has 15 amino acids. J gave up 4 bases and V 2 bases, and 2 bases lay outside the gene matches. CDR3 protein: CASSLRTGATGELFF. CDR3 bases: TGTGCCAGCAGTTTAAGGACAGGGGCCACCGGGGAGCTGTTTTTT.

The genes are TRBV12-3 or TRBV12-4 and TRBJ2-7; the D gene is possibly TRBD1 (5 bases). The CDR3 runs to 16 residues. V lost 2 bases and J 0 bases, leaving 14 bases between the germline ends. Here the CDR3 reads CASSLSAGLDSYEQYF. CDR3 nucleotides: TGTGCCAGCAGTTTATCCGCAGGGCTAGACTCCTACGAGCAGTACTTC.

The genes are TRBV18 and TRBJ1-6; no definite D call. The CDR3 sequence is 14 residues long. Trimming removed 2 bases from V and 7 bases from J, with 9 bases in between. The germline V gene encodes CDR1 KGHSH and CDR2 LQKENI. The chain's CDR3 is CASSPAGINSPLHF. CDR3 sequence (DNA): TGTGCCAGCTCACCAGCAGGAATCAATTCACCCCTCCACTTT. Based on the CDR3 plus reference TRBV18 and TRBJ1-6, the full variable domain is NAGVMQNPRHLVRRRGQEARLRCSPMKGHSHVYWYRQLPEEGLKFMVYLQKENIIDESGMPKERFSAEFPKEGPSILRIQQVVRGDSAAYFCASSPAGINSPLHFGNGTRLTVT.

There are a few counts of this clonotype. The chain employs TRBV10-3 and TRBJ2-2, with TRBD1 matching 8 bases. V dropped 8 bases and J dropped 2; count of bases not matched to a gene: 7. The length of the CDR3 is 15 residues. Germline V gene lookup returns CDR1 ENHRY and CDR2 SYGVKD. In nucleotides, the CDR3 is TGTGCCATCGGGGCAGGGGGCGAAAACACCGGGGAGCTGTTTTTT. This gives the protein CAIGAGGENTGELFF.

Many counts were recorded for this clonotype. V is TRBV20-1 and J is TRBJ2-3, with TRBD2 as a possible D gene (6 bases). CDR3 length equals 16 residues. V dropped 0 bases and J dropped 2 bases, with 15 bases sitting between them. CDR1 and CDR2 from the germline V gene are DFQATT and SNEGSKA (reference sequence). The CDR3 DNA sequence: TGCAGTGCTAGAGACTTGCGGACTATACACACAGATACGCAGTATTTT. Translation gives CSARDLRTIHTDTQYF.

This clonotype was seen repeatedly, ten times or more. J is TRBJ2-7 and V is TRBV20-1; 12 nucleotides agree with TRBD2. The CDR3 covers 18 residues. The V segment lost 6 bases and the J segment 0 bases; nucleotides outside the gene matches: 15. The V gene's germline CDR1 is DFQATT and CDR2 SNEGSKA (reference sequence). In nucleotides, the CDR3 is TGCAGTGCCCCATCTAGCGGGGGGGCCTTAGTGGGCTCCTACGAGCAGTACTTC. This codes for CSAPSSGGALVGSYEQYF.

Comments on this clonotype: This clone may be a read error of a much larger clone one base away. In DNA form, the CDR3 reads TGTGCCTGGAGTCGGAGCAGAACACATAAGGGCAATCAGCCCCAGAATTTT. Residues: CAWSRSRTHKGNQPQNF. This chain links TRBV30 with TRBJ1-5; no clear D gene. Germline CDR1 is GTSNPN and CDR2 is SVGIG (reference sequence). This CDR3 is built from 17 residues.

This clonotype was observed a handful of times. A read error may produce the germline difference seen at one junction end. This chain links TRBV19 with TRBJ1-2; D is ambiguous. The CDR3 sequence is 13 residues long. CDR1 is LNHDA, CDR2 SQIVND, per germline (reference sequence). The CDR3 nucleotides read TGTGCCAGCAGTAGTCAGGACAACTATGGCTACACCTTC. It codes for CASSSQDNYGYTF.

This clonotype showed up just a few times. The chain uses TRBV27 and TRBJ2-2, with 9 bases aligning to TRBD2. The CDR3 is 15 amino acids. Germline CDR1 MNHEY, CDR2 SMNVEV (reference sequence). The V gene end was trimmed by 6 bases and the J gene end by 5 bases; junction bases not matched to a gene: 7. CDR3 sequence reads: CASRLAGWQTGELFF. DNA of the CDR3: TGTGCCAGCAGGCTAGCGGGGTGGCAAACCGGGGAGCTGTTTTTT.